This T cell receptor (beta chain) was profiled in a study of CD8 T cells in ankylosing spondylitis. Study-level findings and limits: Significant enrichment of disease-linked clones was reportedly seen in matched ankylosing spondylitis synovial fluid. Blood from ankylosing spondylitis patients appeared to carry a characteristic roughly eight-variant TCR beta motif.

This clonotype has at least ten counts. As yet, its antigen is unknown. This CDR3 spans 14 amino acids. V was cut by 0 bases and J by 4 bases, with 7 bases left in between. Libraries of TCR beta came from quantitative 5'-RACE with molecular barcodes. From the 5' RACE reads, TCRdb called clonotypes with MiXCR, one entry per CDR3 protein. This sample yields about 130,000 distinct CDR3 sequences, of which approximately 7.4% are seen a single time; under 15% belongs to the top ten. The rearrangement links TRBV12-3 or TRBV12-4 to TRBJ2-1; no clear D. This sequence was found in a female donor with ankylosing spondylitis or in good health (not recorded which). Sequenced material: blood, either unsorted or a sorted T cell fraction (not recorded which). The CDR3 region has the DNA TGTGCCAGCAGTTTAGCGGGGAAATACAATGAGCAGTTCTTC. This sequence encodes CASSLAGKYNEQFF.